What follows are 23 T cell receptor beta chains derived from one specimen sequenced in a study of T cells expressing NK-cell markers. TCRdb re-called the 5' RACE reads and catalogs CDR3 proteins one per entry, DNA excluded. Its listing shows over 250,000 distinct CDR3 sequences. Sequenced sample: blood T cells: a sorted CD56 or NKG2C T cell subset, CD4+ or CD8+ T cells, or bulk PBMC T cells (not recorded which). Receptors originate from a woman aged 18-70 years in good health.

The chain uses TRBV5-5 and TRBJ1-1. The CDR3 length is 15 residues. Germline CDR1 and CDR2: SGHKS and YYEKEE (reference sequence). CDR3 in amino acids: CASSLWQIMNTEAFF.

The CDR3 here is CASSQGGGSNQPQHF. The chain has TRBV14 and TRBJ1-5; absent DNA, TCRdb's TRBD1 call cannot be checked. The CDR3 is 15 amino acids. The germline V gene encodes CDR1 SGHDN and CDR2 FVKESK.

The chain carries TRBV28 and TRBJ2-7; there is no DNA to check the TCRdb D call of TRBD1. The CDR3 runs to 13 residues. The germline V gene has CDR1 MDHEN and CDR2 SYDVKM. The CDR3 loop reads CATVDRAGYEQYF.

The rearrangement joins TRBV11-1 to TRBJ2-2; TCRdb outputs TRBD1, but without DNA this stays unchecked. The CDR3 extends over 18 amino acids. Germline V lookup: CDR1 SGHAT, CDR2 FQDESV (reference sequence). CDR3 amino acids: CASIPPPGQGTNTGELFF.

This chain uses TRBV5-8 with TRBJ1-5. Germline loops: CDR1 SGHTS, CDR2 YDEGEE. The CDR3 runs 15 residues. The CDR3 is CASSSRALGGQPQHF.

The chain carries TRBV6-2 or TRBV6-3 and TRBJ1-5. Germline V CDR1 and CDR2: MNHEY, SVGEGT. This CDR3 is built from 15 residues. CDR3 residues: CASSREGETNQPQHF.

The chain joins TRBV6-6 to TRBJ1-3. Looked up from germline, CDR1 is MNHNY and CDR2 is SVGAGI (reference sequence). This CDR3 comprises 13 residues. Here the CDR3 reads CASELTSGNTIYF.

Here the CDR3 reads CASSSGAWEQYF. The genes are TRBV11-2 and TRBJ2-7; checking the TCRdb D call of TRBD1 is not possible without DNA. There are 12 residues in the CDR3. Per the germline V gene, CDR1 is SGHAT and CDR2 is FQNNGV.

The chain carries TRBV6-1 and TRBJ1-3. This CDR3 comprises 16 residues. Germline V gene sequence: CDR1 MNHNS, CDR2 SASEGT. CDR3 protein: CASSLTVQASGNTIYF.

This chain joins TRBV29-1 and TRBJ2-1. This CDR3 has 13 amino acids. Germline V lookup: CDR1 SQVTM, CDR2 ANQGSEA. CDR3 sequence reads: CSGETSSYNEQFF.

The V gene is TRBV28, the J gene TRBJ2-7; without DNA, the TCRdb call of TRBD1 cannot be checked. Germline loops: CDR1 MDHEN, CDR2 SYDVKM. CDR3 length: 15 residues. CDR3 loop: CASSPTGGGAYEQYF.

The CDR3 loop reads CSATRQLYYSNQPQHF. The chain recombines TRBV20-1 with TRBJ1-5; the TCRdb call, TRBD1, lacks DNA for checking. Germline values: CDR1 DFQATT, CDR2 SNEGSKA (reference sequence). The CDR3 length is 16 residues.

CDR3 region: CASSRQGKLGELFF. The J gene is TRBJ2-2, the V gene TRBV7-9; TCRdb picks TRBD1, but there is no DNA to check that call. Germline lookup yields CDR1 SEHNR and CDR2 FQNEAQ (reference sequence). The CDR3 length is 14 residues.

The chain employs TRBV14 and TRBJ2-1. Germline V gene data show CDR1 as SGHDN and CDR2 as FVKESK. The CDR3 extends over 15 amino acids. CDR3 amino acids: CASSQDRLPYNEQFF. Together with reference TRBV14 and TRBJ2-1, the CDR3 gives the full variable domain: EAGVTQFPSHSVIEKGQTVTLRCDPISGHDNLYWYRRVMGKEIKFLLHFVKESKQDESGMPNNRFLAERTGGTYSTLKVQPAELEDSGVYFCASSQDRLPYNEQFFGPGTRLTVL.

V gene TRBV6-1 combines with J gene TRBJ2-5; without DNA, the TCRdb call of TRBD1 cannot be checked. The germline gives CDR1 MNHNS, CDR2 SASEGT. This CDR3 spans 14 amino acids. Here the CDR3 reads CASSEPPNSRTQYF.

This sequence joins TRBV6-2 or TRBV6-3 and TRBJ2-7; TCRdb names TRBD2, which stays unverified in the absence of DNA. Per the germline V gene, CDR1 is MNHEY and CDR2 is SVGEGT. CDR3 length equals 14 residues. CDR3 protein: CASKPGLVGYEQYF.

The chain recombines TRBV7-2 with TRBJ2-3. CDR1 and CDR2 (germline): SGHTA, FQGNSA. The CDR3 covers 15 residues. The CDR3: CASSLVALSTDTQYF.

This sequence joins TRBV5-1 and TRBJ2-5; TCRdb reports TRBD1, a call that lacks DNA to check it against. This CDR3 spans 14 amino acids. Germline values: CDR1 SGHRS, CDR2 YFSETQ. The chain's CDR3 is CASRGQAGWETQYF. The variable domain in full, with the rest retrieved from reference TRBV5-1 and TRBJ2-5, is KAGVTQTPRYLIKTRGQQVTLSCSPISGHRSVSWYQQTPGQGLQFLFEYFSETQRNKGNFPGRFSGRQFSNSRSEMNVSTLELGDSALYLCASRGQAGWETQYFGPGTRLLVL.

The chain is built from TRBV7-9 and TRBJ1-1; TCRdb's assignment of TRBD1 cannot be checked, as there is no DNA. CDR1 SEHNR and CDR2 FQNEAQ come from the germline V gene (reference sequence). CDR3 length equals 14 residues. The CDR3 sequence: CASSLSPGGTEAFF.

The chain's CDR3 is CASSLGRGGEKLFF. This sequence joins TRBV7-2 and TRBJ1-4; TCRdb's D call of TRBD1 is untestable without DNA. The germline V gene has CDR1 SGHTA and CDR2 FQGNSA. The CDR3 totals 14 residues.

This rearrangement joins TRBV25-1 to TRBJ2-2. In germline, CDR1 is MGHDK, CDR2 SYGVNS. This CDR3 contains 13 residues. The CDR3 sequence: CASKIANTGELFF.

V is TRBV4-3 and J is TRBJ1-4. Germline V CDR1 and CDR2: LGHNA, YSLEER. The CDR3 totals 13 residues. CDR3 sequence: CASSPRGGEKLFF.

The rearrangement links TRBV20-1 to TRBJ2-3; TCRdb's D call, TRBD2, is unchecked because there is no DNA. The CDR3 is made up of 16 amino acids. Germline CDR1 DFQATT, CDR2 SNEGSKA (reference sequence). Here the CDR3 reads CSARTPLAGDIDTQYF.